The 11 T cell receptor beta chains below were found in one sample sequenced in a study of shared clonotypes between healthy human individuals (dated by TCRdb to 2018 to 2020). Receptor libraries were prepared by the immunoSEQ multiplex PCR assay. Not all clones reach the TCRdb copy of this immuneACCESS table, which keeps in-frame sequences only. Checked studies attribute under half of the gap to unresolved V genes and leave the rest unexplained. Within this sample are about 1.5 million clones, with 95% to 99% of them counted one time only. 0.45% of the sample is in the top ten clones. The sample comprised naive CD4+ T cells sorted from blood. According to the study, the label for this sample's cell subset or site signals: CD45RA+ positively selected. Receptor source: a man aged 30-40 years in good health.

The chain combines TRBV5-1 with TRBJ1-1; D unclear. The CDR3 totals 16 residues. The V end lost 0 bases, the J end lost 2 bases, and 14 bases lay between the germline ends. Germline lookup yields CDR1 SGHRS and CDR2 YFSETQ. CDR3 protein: CASSLGTYRDNTEAFF. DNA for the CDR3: TGCGCCAGCAGCTTGGGGACGTACCGGGATAACACTGAAGCTTTCTTT.

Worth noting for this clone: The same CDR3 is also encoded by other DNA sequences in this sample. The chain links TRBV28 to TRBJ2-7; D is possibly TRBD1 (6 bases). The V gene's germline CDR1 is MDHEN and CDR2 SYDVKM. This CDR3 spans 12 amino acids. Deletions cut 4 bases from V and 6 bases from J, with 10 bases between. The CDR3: CASSSQGFEQYF. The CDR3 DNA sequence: TGTGCCAGCAGTTCACAGGGTTTCGAGCAGTACTTC.

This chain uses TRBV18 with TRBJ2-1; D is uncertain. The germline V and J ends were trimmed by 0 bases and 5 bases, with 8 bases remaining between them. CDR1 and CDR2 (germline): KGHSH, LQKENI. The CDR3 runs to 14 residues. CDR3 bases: TGTGCCAGCTCACCACCGGTGGCTCACAATGAGCAGTTCTTC. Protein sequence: CASSPPVAHNEQFF.

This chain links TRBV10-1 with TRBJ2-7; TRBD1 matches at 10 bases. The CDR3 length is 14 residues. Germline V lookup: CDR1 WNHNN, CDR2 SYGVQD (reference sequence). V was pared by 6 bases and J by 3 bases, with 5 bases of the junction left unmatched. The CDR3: CASRAGQGNYEQYF. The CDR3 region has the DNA TGCGCCAGCAGGGCGGGACAGGGGAACTACGAGCAGTACTTC.

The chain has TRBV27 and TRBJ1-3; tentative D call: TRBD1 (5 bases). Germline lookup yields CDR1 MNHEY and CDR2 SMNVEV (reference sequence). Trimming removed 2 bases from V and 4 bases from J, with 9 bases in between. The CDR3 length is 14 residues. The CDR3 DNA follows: TGTGCCAGCAGTTTAAGCGCAGGGGGAAACACCATATATTTT. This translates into CASSLSAGGNTIYF.

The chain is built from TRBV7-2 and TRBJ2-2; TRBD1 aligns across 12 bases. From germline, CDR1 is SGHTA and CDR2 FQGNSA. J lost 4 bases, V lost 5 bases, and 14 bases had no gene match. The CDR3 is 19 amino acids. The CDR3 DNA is TGTGCCAGCAGCCTCGTCCCGGGACAGGGGGCGCTGGGCACCGGGGAGCTGTTTTTT. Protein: CASSLVPGQGALGTGELFF.

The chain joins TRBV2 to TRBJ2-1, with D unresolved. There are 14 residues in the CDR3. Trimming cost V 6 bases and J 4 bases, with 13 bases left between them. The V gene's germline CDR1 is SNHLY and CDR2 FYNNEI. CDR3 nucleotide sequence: TGTGCCAGCAGGGCGGAGTTGGGGTACAATGAGCAGTTCTTC. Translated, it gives CASRAELGYNEQFF.

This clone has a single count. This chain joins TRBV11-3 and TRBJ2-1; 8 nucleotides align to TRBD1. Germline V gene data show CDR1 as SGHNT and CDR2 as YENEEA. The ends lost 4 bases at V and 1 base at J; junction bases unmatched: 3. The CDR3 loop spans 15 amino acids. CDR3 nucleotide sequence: TGTGCCAGCAGCTCCGACAGGGGTTCCTACAATGAGCAGTTCTTC. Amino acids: CASSSDRGSYNEQFF.

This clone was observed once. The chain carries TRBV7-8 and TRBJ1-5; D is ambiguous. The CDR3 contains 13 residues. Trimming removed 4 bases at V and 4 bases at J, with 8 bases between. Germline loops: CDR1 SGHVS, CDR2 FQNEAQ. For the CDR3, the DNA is TGTGCCAGCAGCTCTCTTGGGAATCAGCCCCAGCATTTT. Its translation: CASSSLGNQPQHF. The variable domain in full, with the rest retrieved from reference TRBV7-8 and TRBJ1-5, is GAGVSQSPRYKVAKRGQDVALRCDPISGHVSLFWYQQALGQGPEFLTYFQNEAQLDKSGLPSDRFFAERPEGSVSTLKIQRTQQEDSAVYLCASSSLGNQPQHFGDGTRLSIL.

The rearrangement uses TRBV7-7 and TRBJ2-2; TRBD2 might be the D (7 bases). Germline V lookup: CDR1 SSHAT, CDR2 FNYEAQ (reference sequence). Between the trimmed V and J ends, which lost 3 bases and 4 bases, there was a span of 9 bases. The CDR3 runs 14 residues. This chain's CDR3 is CASSFGGRTGELFF. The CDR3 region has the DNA TGTGCCAGCAGCTTCGGGGGGCGCACCGGGGAGCTGTTTTTT.

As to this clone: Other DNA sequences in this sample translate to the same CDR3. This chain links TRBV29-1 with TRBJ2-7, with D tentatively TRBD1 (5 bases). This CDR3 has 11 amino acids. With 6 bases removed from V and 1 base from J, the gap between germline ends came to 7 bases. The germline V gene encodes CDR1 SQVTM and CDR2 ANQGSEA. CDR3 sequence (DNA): TGCAGCGTGGCAGGGTCCTACGAGCAGTACTTC. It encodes CSVAGSYEQYF.